Detailed here is one T cell receptor beta chain. Original data processing: Nucleated cell counts were estimated from reference gene primer amplification. Using immunoSEQ multiplex PCR, the repertoire was profiled, and TCRdb retains in-frame clones only, with some absent. The V and J calls and clone size are taken from that table; D and trimming were inferred from the DNA. The table includes about 120,000 clones, 80% to 85% detected once. The data stem from a study of blood T cell repertoires in COVID-19. Whole-study context: Sites in the United States, Italy and Spain provided acute and convalescent COVID-19 samples. From T cells, B-cell-depleted T cells, or PBMCs came the material, which was cDNA or gDNA.

The study recruited people aged about 18 to 95 years across approximately 23 US areas. The CDR3 has 16 residues. CDR1 is MNHEY and CDR2 is SMNVEV in the germline V gene (reference sequence). The V gene end was trimmed by 5 bases and the J gene end by 2 bases; junction bases not matched to a gene: 9. Input material: PBMCs or T cells enriched from blood (not recorded which). The chain joins TRBV27 to TRBJ2-5, with 9 nucleotides matching TRBD2. The receptor was isolated from a woman in her 30s who had recovered from COVID-19. CDR3 sequence: CASSRLLAGGQETQYF. The DNA for the CDR3 is TGTGCCAGCAGTCGCTTACTAGCGGGTGGGCAAGAGACCCAGTACTTC.